Listed below are T cell receptor beta chains from one sample, sequenced in a study of blood T cell repertoires in COVID-19. The data were produced by immunoSEQ multiplex PCR, yet TCRdb's version contains in-frame clones alone and is incomplete. The repertoire holds fewer than 300,000 clones, roughly 90% seen once, with 1% to 1.3% in the top ten. Sample: PBMCs or T cells enriched from blood (not recorded which). These receptor sequences come from a woman in her twenties or thirties who had recovered from COVID-19. Both conserved end residues are part of each CDR3. The D gene is left open where the match is weak. Clone size is stated in some rows and not others, as once, few, many or a class when expanded.

clone size,CDR3 length,V gene,D gene,J gene,CDR3 DNA,CDR3 protein
-,16,TRBV10-1,TRBD2,TRBJ2-7,TGCGCCAGCAGTGAGTCTTCCAGCGGGATCCACTACGAGCAGTACTTC,CASSESSSGIHYEQYF
-,15,TRBV5-6,-,TRBJ1-1,TGTGCCAGCAGCTTTAGGCCCGGAGGGGACACTGAAGCTTTCTTT,CASSFRPGGDTEAFF
few,13,TRBV6-5,TRBD2,TRBJ2-1,TGTGCCAGCAGTTACGACGGGGGGAGTGAGCAGTTCTTC,CASSYDGGSEQFF
-,16,TRBV9,TRBD2,TRBJ2-3,TGTGCCAGCAGCGTAGTAGCTAGCGGGAGAATAGATACGCAGTATTTT,CASSVVASGRIDTQYF
-,13,TRBV7-3,-,TRBJ1-1,TGTGCCAGCAGCTACGGGATGAACACTGAAGCTTTCTTT,CASSYGMNTEAFF
-,14,TRBV29-1,-,TRBJ2-2,TGCAGCGTTGATGCGGCTGGTCTCACCGGGGAGCTGTTTTTT,CSVDAAGLTGELFF
once,16,TRBV10-3,-,TRBJ2-5,TGTGCCATCAGTGAGGCCCCCCTAGGGGCCCAAGAGACCCAGTACTTC,CAISEAPLGAQETQYF
-,19,TRBV19,TRBD2,TRBJ2-1,TGTGCCAGTAGTATTAAGGCCGTACAACTAGCGGGCTCCTACAATGAGCAGTTCTTC,CASSIKAVQLAGSYNEQFF
-,15,TRBV24-1,-,TRBJ2-2,TGTGCCACCTCCCATTCCGGGAGACACACCGGGGAGCTGTTTTTT,CATSHSGRHTGELFF
-,14,TRBV10-2,-,TRBJ1-5,TGCGCCAGCAGTGAACAGGGAGGCAATCAGCCCCAGCATTTT,CASSEQGGNQPQHF
-,14,TRBV5-4,-,TRBJ1-2,TGTGCCAGCAGCTTGGTTTCCTATGACAATGGCTACACCTTC,CASSLVSYDNGYTF
-,19,TRBV28,TRBD2,TRBJ2-3,TGTGCCAGCAGTTCGCGCCTAGCGGGAAAGCTAAGTAGCACAGATACGCAGTATTTT,CASSSRLAGKLSSTDTQYF
once,16,TRBV30,TRBD1,TRBJ1-1,TGTGCCTGGAGTGTACCCGACAGACAGGGGAACACTGAAGCTTTCTTT,CAWSVPDRQGNTEAFF
-,15,TRBV15,-,TRBJ2-2,TGTGCCACCAGCCGCGGGACGTCGAACACCGGGGAGCTGTTTTTT,CATSRGTSNTGELFF
-,12,TRBV19,-,TRBJ2-1,TGTGCCAGTAGTACCCTCTACGATGAGCAGTTCTTC,CASSTLYDEQFF
-,12,TRBV7-9,TRBD1,TRBJ1-1,TGTGCCAGCAGCTTACCAGGGGGGGAAGCTTTCTTT,CASSLPGGEAFF
once,19,TRBV6-6,TRBD2,TRBJ2-5,TGTGCCAGCAGCTCTATCGGCACTAGCGGGACAAAGGGGGGGGAGACCCAGTACTTC,CASSSIGTSGTKGGETQYF
few,17,TRBV7-6,-,TRBJ2-2,TGTGCCAGCAGCCTCCTACTCGACAGAGTGAACACCGGGGAGCTGTTTTTT,CASSLLLDRVNTGELFF
once,18,TRBV7-9,TRBD2,TRBJ2-6,TGTGCCAGCAGCCCGCCTATAGCGGGAGGGGGCGGGGCCAACGTCCTGACTTTC,CASSPPIAGGGGANVLTF
-,15,TRBV7-2,TRBD2,TRBJ2-7,TGTGCCAGCAGCTTCCCGGGACTAGCGAATTACGAGCAGTACTTC,CASSFPGLANYEQYF
-,15,TRBV11-2,TRBD1,TRBJ2-3,TGTGCCAGCAGCACGGGACAGGGTGCGGCTGATACGCAGTATTTT,CASSTGQGAADTQYF
-,15,TRBV7-7,-,TRBJ2-5,TGTGCTAGCAGCTTAGGATCAGGGAGGCGAGAGACCCAGTACTTC,CASSLGSGRRETQYF
-,13,TRBV27,-,TRBJ2-2,TGTGCCAGCAGTACAGGGTTGGCCGGGGAGCTGTTTTTT,CASSTGLAGELFF
-,15,TRBV19,-,TRBJ1-3,TGTGCCAGTAGTATCGGACAGAGGTCTGGAAACACCATATATTTT,CASSIGQRSGNTIYF
-,14,TRBV29-1,-,TRBJ2-1,TGCAGCGTTGAAGTTGGTAGCCGTTACAATGAGCAGTTCTTC,CSVEVGSRYNEQFF
-,14,TRBV6-2/TRBV6-3,-,TRBJ2-7,TGTGCCAGCAGTTACTCGGTTAGCTCCTACGAGCAGTACTTC,CASSYSVSSYEQYF
-,10,TRBV20-1,-,TRBJ2-2,TGCAGTGCTGGCCTCGGGGAGCTGTTTTTT,CSAGLGELFF
-,16,TRBV28,-,TRBJ1-1,TGTGCCAGCAGTTTCCGTGTTTCAGGGGTGAACACTGAAGCTTTCTTT,CASSFRVSGVNTEAFF
-,15,TRBV18,TRBD1,TRBJ2-1,TGTGCCAGCTCACGACAGGGGGCTGGGTACAATGAGCAGTTCTTC,CASSRQGAGYNEQFF
-,15,TRBV24-1,TRBD1,TRBJ1-2,TGTGCCACCAGTGAATCCGGGACAGCTAACTATGGCTACACCTTC,CATSESGTANYGYTF
-,17,TRBV29-1,-,TRBJ2-3,TGCAGCGTTGTTCGGGCAGCGGGGACACATCGCACAGATACGCAGTATTTT,CSVVRAAGTHRTDTQYF
-,15,TRBV10-1,-,TRBJ1-1,TGCGCCAGCAGTGAGACGGGACTGCCGAACACTGAAGCTTTCTTT,CASSETGLPNTEAFF
-,13,TRBV25-1,-,TRBJ2-2,TGTGCCAGCAGAAGGAGGAACACCGGGGAGCTGTTTTTT,CASRRRNTGELFF
many,15,TRBV28,-,TRBJ1-5,TGTGCCAGCAGTTTACTAGCAGGAGAGGTCCAGCCCCAGCATTTT,CASSLLAGEVQPQHF
-,14,TRBV30,TRBD1,TRBJ1-6,TGTGCCTGCACTAAGGGGACAGGGAATTCACCCCTCCACTTT,CACTKGTGNSPLHF
once,15,TRBV6-5,TRBD1,TRBJ1-6,TGTGCCAGCAGTTACCGGACAGGGGGCAATTCACCCCTCCACTTT,CASSYRTGGNSPLHF
-,18,TRBV9,TRBD2,TRBJ2-6,TGTGCCAGCAGCCCCGGGGTAGCGGGGTCGGCCGGGGCCAACGTCCTGACTTTC,CASSPGVAGSAGANVLTF
-,15,TRBV7-3,TRBD2,TRBJ2-1,TGTGCCAGCAGCATCTCCGGGACTAGCACCAATGAGCAGTTCTTC,CASSISGTSTNEQFF
-,15,TRBV29-1,-,TRBJ2-2,TGCAGCGTTGCCTCTGCGGCAGGGATTATCGGGGAGCTGTTTTTT,CSVASAAGIIGELFF
-,13,TRBV18,-,TRBJ2-7,TGTGCCAGCTCACCGCGCGGGACCTACGAGCAGTACTTC,CASSPRGTYEQYF
-,17,TRBV3-1/TRBV3-2,TRBD2,TRBJ2-1,TGTGCCAGCAGTCTCTGGGGACTAGCGGGATCCTACAATGAGCAGTTCTTC,CASSLWGLAGSYNEQFF
-,15,TRBV7-2,TRBD1,TRBJ1-2,TGTGCCAGCAGCACCCCAATGGCCAGGGGGCGTGGCTACACCTTC,CASSTPMARGRGYTF
-,19,TRBV2,TRBD1,TRBJ2-4,TGTGCCGCCCGAAGAGGGGGACAGGGTTCTTTGTCGGCCAAAAACATTCAGTACTTC,CAARRGGQGSLSAKNIQYF
once,20,TRBV3-1/TRBV3-2,TRBD1,TRBJ1-1,TGTGCCAGCAGCCCCCGGGACAGGGGGCTCTCAACCGCCCCGAACACTGAAGCTTTCTTT,CASSPRDRGLSTAPNTEAFF
-,15,TRBV30,-,TRBJ1-1,TGTGCCTGGAGCCGACAAGGTAGATTGGGCACTGAAGCTTTCTTT,CAWSRQGRLGTEAFF
-,17,TRBV28,TRBD1,TRBJ1-5,TGTGCCAGCAGCAACACAGGGACAGGGAGTGGCAATCAGCCCCAGCATTTT,CASSNTGTGSGNQPQHF
-,13,TRBV12-3/TRBV12-4,TRBD2,TRBJ2-1,TGTGCCACCGGACTAGCGGTTTTGAATGAGCAGTTCTTC,CATGLAVLNEQFF
-,13,TRBV12-3/TRBV12-4,-,TRBJ1-4,TGTGCCAGCAAGGGACAACCTAATGAAAAACTGTTTTTT,CASKGQPNEKLFF
-,16,TRBV6-5,TRBD2,TRBJ2-3,TGTGCCAGCAGTTATAGTAGCGGGAGAGGTACAGATACGCAGTATTTT,CASSYSSGRGTDTQYF